The sequence of this T cell receptor beta chain was determined in a study of cytomegalovirus exposure and HLA in healthy donors. In the study overall: As an earlier analysis found, 150 million to 200 million T cells yielded about 120 million unique TCR beta sequences. Study-level results: After further analysis at a later stage, 16,951 TCR beta sequences were associated with HLA alleles at 0.05 false discovery rate. More clonal expansion characterized HLA-associated TCR beta chains than equally common others in a later analysis. An apparent linkage of common viral pathogens to several of the most significant clusters emerged in a later analysis.

CDR3 length equals 13 residues. V lost 3 bases to trimming and J lost 0 bases, with 6 bases between them. Germline CDR1 reads GTSNPN; CDR2 reads SVGIG (reference sequence). PCR was performed using 60 Vbeta and 13 Jbeta primers. The repertoire was sequenced with immunoSEQ multiplex PCR; TCRdb's copy has only in-frame clones and lacks some. The sample lists about 200,000 clones, approximately 82% seen once, with about 1.7% in the top ten. About this clone itself: The antigen remains undetermined.

The sample taken for sequencing was PBMCs. This sequence originates from a man between 40 and 49 years old in good health and CMV-seropositive. This chain joins TRBV30 and TRBJ1-3; no definite D call. CDR3 nucleotides: TGTGCCTGGAGCCCAGACTCTGGAAACACCATATATTTT. It encodes CAWSPDSGNTIYF.